The 8 T cell receptor beta chains given below trace back to one sample, sequenced in a study of cytomegalovirus exposure and HLA in healthy donors. Produced via immunoSEQ multiplex PCR; TCRdb's table is partial and in-frame only. Of over 150,000 clones detected, 86% appear once; the ten largest clones hold around 2.3%. Sequences were obtained from PBMCs. The receptors were gathered from a woman between 18 and 29 years old in good health and CMV-seronegative.

A single count supports this clone. The V and J genes are TRBV7-9 and TRBJ1-4; tentative D call: TRBD1 (6 bases). Germline CDR1 reads SEHNR; CDR2 reads FQNEAQ (reference sequence). The CDR3 consists of 17 residues. Trimming pared 1 base from V and 5 bases from J, leaving 17 bases between. The CDR3 loop is CASSLGGATQGNEKLFF. DNA for the CDR3: TGTGCCAGCAGCTTAGGAGGGGCGACTCAGGGGAATGAAAAACTGTTTTTT.

The chain has TRBV18 and TRBJ1-1; TRBD1 matches at 7 bases. This CDR3 region has 12 residues. Germline CDR1 and CDR2: KGHSH and LQKENI. The J segment lost 8 bases and the V segment lost 3 bases, leaving 3 bases of the junction unmatched. Here the CDR3 DNA reads TGTGCCAGCTCACCTCAGGACAGGGAAGCTTTCTTT. Its translation is CASSPQDREAFF.

This rearrangement joins TRBV27 to TRBJ2-3, with D tentatively TRBD2 (5 bases). V shed 5 bases and J shed 6 bases, with 9 bases lying between them. This CDR3 has 12 residues. Germline CDR1 MNHEY, CDR2 SMNVEV (reference sequence). The DNA of the CDR3 is TGTGCCAGCAGTCACGGGATCGATACGCAGTATTTT. It encodes CASSHGIDTQYF.

This clone was seen once. The chain couples TRBV4-3 to TRBJ2-1; 9 bases line up with TRBD2. Trimming removed 4 bases from V and 10 bases from J; junction bases left unmatched: 11. Germline values: CDR1 LGHNA, CDR2 YSLEER. The CDR3 sequence is 15 residues long. CDR3 sequence: CASSLKGASGKEQFF. DNA for the CDR3: TGCGCCAGCAGCCTAAAAGGGGCTAGCGGGAAGGAGCAGTTCTTC.

This clone was picked up one time. The chain combines TRBV4-3 with TRBJ1-2; D not resolved. CDR3 length: 16 amino acids. Trimming shortened V by 0 bases and J by 8 bases, and 19 bases separated the two germline ends. The germline V gene encodes CDR1 LGHNA and CDR2 YSLEER. CDR3 residues: CASSQEEGIVRQGYTF. The CDR3 DNA reads as TGCGCCAGCAGCCAAGAGGAGGGAATTGTGAGGCAGGGCTACACCTTC.

V usage is TRBV7-9 and J usage is TRBJ2-1; 7 bases align to TRBD1. This CDR3 is 16 amino acids long. V shed 6 bases and J 0 bases; nucleotides not matched to a gene: 8. Germline V gene sequence: CDR1 SEHNR, CDR2 FQNEAQ (reference sequence). Here the CDR3 reads CASSISGGSSYNEQFF. The CDR3 DNA is TGTGCCAGCAGTATCTCAGGGGGTTCCTCCTACAATGAGCAGTTCTTC.

The gene calls are TRBV27 and TRBJ1-2; the match to TRBD1 covers 8 bases. The V segment lost 5 bases and the J segment 0 bases; nucleotides outside the gene matches: 8. CDR3 size: 16 residues. CDR1 and CDR2 (germline): MNHEY, SMNVEV (reference sequence). As DNA, the CDR3 is TGTGCCAGCAGTCTGACAGGGGTGGGGTCTAACTATGGCTACACCTTC. Translating it yields CASSLTGVGSNYGYTF.

The chain links TRBV18 to TRBJ1-4; D call uncertain. Germline values: CDR1 KGHSH, CDR2 LQKENI. This CDR3 comprises 15 residues. Trimming shortened V by 3 bases and J by 6 bases, and 14 bases separated the two germline ends. The DNA of the CDR3 is TGTGCCAGCTCACCGGGAGGAAACTCGCATGAAAAACTGTTTTTT. Translating gives CASSPGGNSHEKLFF.